The next 4 T cell receptor beta chains were all read from a single sample in a study of OX40 agonist ivuxolimab in advanced cancers. Only in-frame clones appear in the TCRdb table, and some are missing; sequencing was by immunoSEQ multiplex PCR. The repertoire has around 80,000 clones, under 90% of them found once; the top ten carry around 6.6%. Sample: CD4+ or CD8+ T cells sorted from blood, taken in a trial of the OX40 agonist ivuxolimab. These receptors all stem from an adult with an advanced solid tumor such as melanoma, head and neck, liver or kidney cancer.

The V and J genes are TRBV5-6 and TRBJ1-5, with D perhaps TRBD1 (5 bases). V dropped 1 base and J dropped 2 bases, with 7 bases sitting between them. Germline CDR1 SGHDT, CDR2 YYEEEE. The CDR3 has 14 amino acids. CDR3 loop: CASSLFRGNQPQHF. In DNA form, the CDR3 reads TGTGCCAGCAGCTTGTTCAGGGGCAATCAGCCCCAGCATTTT. The variable domain in full, completed from reference TRBV5-6 and TRBJ1-5, reads DAGVTQSPTHLIKTRGQQVTLRCSPKSGHDTVSWYQQALGQGPQFIFQYYEEEERQRGNFPDRFSGHQFPNYSSELNVNALLLGDSALYLCASSLFRGNQPQHFGDGTRLSIL.

The chain carries TRBV7-9 and TRBJ1-4; TRBD1 aligns across 10 bases. V was clipped by 2 bases and J by 8 bases; unmatched bases: 11. The CDR3 contains 17 residues. The V gene's germline CDR1 is SEHNR and CDR2 FQNEAQ (reference sequence). CDR3 DNA: TGTGCCAGCAGCTTAACGGGACAGGGGATTAGGGGCGAAAAACTGTTTTTT. Translation: CASSLTGQGIRGEKLFF.

This rearrangement joins TRBV2 to TRBJ1-5; 12 bases agree with TRBD1. Trimming cost V 8 bases and J 0 bases; bases outside gene matches: 5. The CDR3 runs to 16 residues. CDR1 and CDR2 (germline): SNHLY, FYNNEI. The CDR3 region has the DNA TGTGCCAGCTCCGGGACAGGGGGCCCTAGCAATCAGCCCCAGCATTTT. It specifies CASSGTGGPSNQPQHF.

The chain couples TRBV28 to TRBJ1-1; TRBD1 might be the D (6 bases). The length of the CDR3 is 15 residues. Germline lookup yields CDR1 MDHEN and CDR2 SYDVKM. Trimming cost V 10 bases and J 0 bases, with 18 bases left between them. The CDR3, as DNA: TGTGCCACCATCACAGGGACTAACATGAACACTGAAGCTTTCTTT. Residues: CATITGTNMNTEAFF.